The rows below give T cell receptor beta chains drawn from one sample of a study of blood T cell repertoires in COVID-19. TCRdb's copy holds only in-frame clones and misses some; the assay was immunoSEQ multiplex PCR. Here the sample spans 30,000 to 40,000 clones, around 81% being singletons. What was sequenced was peripheral blood. These receptor sequences come from a man between 45 and 60 years old with active COVID-19. Each CDR3 is given with its conserved first and last residue. The D gene is left open where the match is weak. Expanded clones are given a class, and other clones once, few, many or no size at all.

abundance	v_gene	d_gene	j_gene	CDR3aa	CDR3nt
.	TRBV3-1/TRBV3-2	.	TRBJ1-5	CASSRGVGHSQPQHF	TGTGCCAGCAGCCGGGGCGTCGGACACAGTCAGCCCCAGCATTTT
.	TRBV6-6	.	TRBJ1-1	CASTHGTPNTEAFF	TGTGCCAGCACCCACGGGACACCGAACACTGAAGCTTTCTTT
.	TRBV6-4	TRBD1	TRBJ2-2	CASGGTGGNTGELFF	TGTGCCAGCGGCGGGACAGGGGGTAACACCGGGGAGCTGTTTTTT
.	TRBV13	TRBD2	TRBJ2-7	CASSTGLAGGPRLYEQYF	TGTGCCAGCAGCACGGGACTAGCGGGGGGGCCACGCCTCTACGAGCAGTACTTC
.	TRBV7-9	.	TRBJ2-3	CASSLRTVF	TGTGCCAGCAGCTTACGAACAGTTTTT
once	TRBV3-1/TRBV3-2	TRBD2	TRBJ2-5	CASSQDGTSGGGRRETQYF	TGTGCCAGCAGCCAAGACGGGACTAGCGGGGGCGGTAGGCGAGAGACCCAGTACTTC
.	TRBV29-1	TRBD1	TRBJ2-7	CSARNRGEQYF	TGCAGCGCTAGGAACAGGGGCGAGCAGTACTTC
.	TRBV5-1	.	TRBJ2-5	CASSLVRTGRAVGTQYF	TGCGCCAGCAGCTTGGTCCGGACAGGGAGGGCTGTCGGGACCCAGTACTTC
.	TRBV19	.	TRBJ1-4	CATTPTGTATNEKLFF	TGTGCCACCACCCCGACAGGCACTGCAACTAATGAAAAACTGTTTTTT
once	TRBV10-2	TRBD1	TRBJ1-1	CASSEQGDRTEAFF	TGCGCCAGCAGTGAACAGGGGGATCGCACTGAAGCTTTCTTT
once	TRBV5-4	TRBD1	TRBJ2-5	CASRRTGQSQYF	TGTGCCAGCAGAAGGACAGGGCAGAGCCAGTACTTC
few	TRBV27	.	TRBJ2-2	CASSRNTGELFF	TGTGCCAGCAGCCGTAACACCGGGGAGCTGTTTTTT
once	TRBV5-1	TRBD1	TRBJ1-1	CASSHGQGFVNTEAFF	TGCGCCAGCAGCCACGGACAGGGATTTGTGAACACTGAAGCTTTCTTT
.	TRBV15	TRBD1	TRBJ1-4	CATRRTGLTNEKLFF	TGTGCCACCAGGCGGACAGGCCTAACTAATGAAAAACTGTTTTTT
.	TRBV6-6	.	TRBJ1-1	CASSYGVRDTEAFF	TGTGCCAGCAGCTATGGTGTGAGGGACACTGAAGCTTTCTTT
.	TRBV7-8	.	TRBJ2-1	CASSPLPREQFF	TGTGCCAGCAGCCCACTTCCTAGGGAGCAGTTCTTC
.	TRBV3-1/TRBV3-2	.	TRBJ1-5	CASSQDFRANKQPQHF	TGTGCCAGCAGCCAAGATTTCAGGGCTAATAAACAGCCCCAGCATTTT
.	TRBV5-1	TRBD2	TRBJ2-7	CASSLAGGPQYEQYF	TGCGCCAGCAGTTTAGCGGGGGGGCCTCAGTACGAGCAGTACTTC
once	TRBV7-9	TRBD1	TRBJ2-2	CASSSQGAPGGELFF	TGTGCCAGCAGTTCACAGGGGGCGCCGGGCGGGGAGCTGTTTTTT
.	TRBV30	TRBD1	TRBJ1-2	CAWSRDRGRISGYTF	TGTGCCTGGAGTCGGGACAGGGGGCGGATAAGTGGCTACACCTTC
.	TRBV28	.	TRBJ1-2	CASGGASGQGFGYTF	TGTGCCAGCGGCGGCGCCAGTGGGCAGGGCTTCGGCTACACCTTC
.	TRBV19	TRBD1	TRBJ2-3	CASSSRTGGSTDTQYF	TGTGCCAGTAGTTCCCGGACAGGGGGAAGCACAGATACGCAGTATTTT
.	TRBV10-3	TRBD2	TRBJ2-3	CAIRTSGGTTDTQYF	TGTGCCATCAGGACTAGCGGGGGGACCACAGATACGCAGTATTTT
few	TRBV5-1	TRBD1	TRBJ1-3	CASTSGGNSGNTIYF	TGCGCCAGCACTTCAGGGGGTAACTCTGGAAACACCATATATTTT
.	TRBV7-7	TRBD1	TRBJ2-1	CASSQLDRMEQFF	TGTGCCAGCAGCCAACTGGACAGGATGGAGCAGTTCTTC
.	TRBV6-6	TRBD2	TRBJ2-5	CASSLTGLAVEETQYF	TGTGCCAGCAGCCTAACGGGACTAGCGGTAGAAGAGACCCAGTACTTC
.	TRBV11-2	.	TRBJ2-7	CASSPGPGGYEQYF	TGTGCCAGCAGCCCTGGGCCCGGGGGTTACGAGCAGTACTTC
.	TRBV27	.	TRBJ2-7	CASSPSAYEQYF	TGTGCCAGCAGTCCCTCGGCCTACGAGCAGTACTTC
.	TRBV11-3	TRBD1	TRBJ2-3	CASSDRAGTDTQYF	TGTGCCAGCAGCGACAGGGCCGGCACAGATACGCAGTATTTT
few	TRBV6-6	TRBD1	TRBJ1-2	CASTYGGQFYGYTF	TGTGCCAGCACTTATGGGGGACAGTTCTATGGCTACACCTTC
.	TRBV6-6	.	TRBJ1-2	CASSQGDYGYTF	TGTGCCAGCAGCCAAGGAGACTATGGCTACACCTTC
.	TRBV6-2/TRBV6-3	.	TRBJ2-2	CASSGGARTGELFF	TGTGCCAGCAGTGGGGGGGCGAGGACCGGGGAGCTGTTTTTT
.	TRBV2	.	TRBJ2-3	CASSERLAGTDTQYF	TGTGCCAGCAGTGAAAGGCTAGCTGGGACAGATACGCAGTATTTT
once	TRBV7-8	TRBD2	TRBJ2-1	CASRLAGAYNEQFF	TGTGCCAGCCGGCTAGCGGGGGCCTACAATGAGCAGTTCTTC
.	TRBV18	.	TRBJ2-6	CASSPRRAGFSGANVLTF	TGTGCCAGCTCACCAAGGAGGGCGGGGTTCTCTGGGGCCAACGTCCTGACTTTC
.	TRBV6-5	TRBD1	TRBJ2-4	CASSSGQGLAKNIQYF	TGTGCCAGCAGTTCGGGACAGGGGTTAGCCAAAAACATTCAGTACTTC
.	TRBV18	.	TRBJ2-4	CASSPPIGGPGIQYF	TGTGCCAGCTCACCACCGATCGGGGGGCCCGGGATTCAGTACTTC
.	TRBV29-1	TRBD1	TRBJ1-2	CSVQLTGVNYGYTF	TGCAGCGTTCAATTAACAGGGGTCAACTATGGCTACACCTTC
.	TRBV28	TRBD2	TRBJ2-1	CASILSGGVLEQFF	TGTGCCAGCATCCTTAGCGGGGGGGTTCTTGAGCAGTTCTTC
.	TRBV12-3/TRBV12-4	.	TRBJ2-4	CASGSGWNIQYF	TGTGCCAGCGGATCCGGGTGGAACATTCAGTACTTC
.	TRBV18	TRBD1	TRBJ1-3	CASSRRPGTGDGNTIYF	TGTGCCAGCTCACGCCGTCCCGGGACAGGGGACGGAAACACCATATATTTT
once	TRBV19	TRBD2	TRBJ2-7	CASSKLAGGYEQYF	TGTGCCAGTAGTAAGCTAGCGGGGGGCTACGAGCAGTACTTC
few	TRBV4-1	.	TRBJ2-7	CASSQDSSRGMSEQYF	TGCGCCAGCAGCCAAGATTCGTCTCGGGGAATGAGCGAGCAGTACTTC
.	TRBV5-8	TRBD1	TRBJ2-2	CASASGTGVTGELFF	TGTGCCAGCGCCTCCGGGACAGGGGTCACCGGGGAGCTGTTTTTT
.	TRBV6-5	.	TRBJ1-5	CASSYGGTGNQPQHF	TGTGCCAGCAGCTACGGGGGGACCGGCAATCAGCCCCAGCATTTT
.	TRBV5-1	TRBD2	TRBJ2-3	CASSPGLAGGTQYF	TGCGCCAGCAGCCCAGGACTAGCGGGGGGTACGCAGTATTTT
.	TRBV7-9	.	TRBJ2-1	CASSSPSSVLSNEQFF	TGTGCCAGCAGCTCCCCCTCTAGCGTCCTATCCAATGAGCAGTTCTTC
.	TRBV28	TRBD1	TRBJ1-2	CASSTGQDYGYTF	TGTGCCAGCAGTACCGGACAGGACTATGGCTACACCTTC
.	TRBV10-2	.	TRBJ1-5	CASSVSTAPVPNNQPQHF	TGCGCCAGCAGTGTCTCGACAGCCCCCGTTCCCAACAATCAGCCCCAGCATTTT
.	TRBV28	TRBD1	TRBJ2-4	CASSRTGLAKNIQYF	TGTGCCAGCAGTCGGACAGGCTTAGCCAAAAACATTCAGTACTTC
.	TRBV27	.	TRBJ2-5	CASSPRKGETQYF	TGTGCCAGCAGTCCACGGAAGGGGGAGACCCAGTACTTC